This TCR beta chain comes out of a study of T cell responses to AZD1222 COVID-19 vaccine (dated by TCRdb to the early 2020s). About the investigation overall: A total of 233 trial participants underwent TCR sequencing, of whom some 210 received two doses of AZD1222 and about 25 received two doses of the MenACWY control vaccine. Trial participants were enrolled into age subgroups of 18-55, 56-69 and 70-plus years, which contained 148, 28 and 57 TCR-sequenced participants, respectively. General study outcomes and caveats: Participants were mostly white British, with more females than males. The authors suggested clonal diversity may have been underestimated. No day 14 peak-response samples were available, so repertoires were characterized only after the peak T cell response. The 56-69-year group was small, and its depth increase did not reach significance, likely because of low power. After two AZD1222 doses, spike-specific TCR breadth and depth were significantly higher than at day 0 and than in MenACWY recipients. Conclusions about previously exposed vaccinees are limited because only six or seven AZD1222 recipients were SARS-CoV-2 seropositive at baseline. The whole spike protein was spanned by vaccine-associated CD4 TCRs, and dominant responses were seen in regions 160-218 and 743-854. Reportedly, close to half of the unique spike-specific TCRs recognized epitopes lying outside the regions that are mutated in the B.1.351 and B.1.1.7 variants.

The CDR3 regions of human TCRbeta chains were analyzed by immunosequencing. Turning to the authors' computational methods: Repertoire TCRs were checked for matches against a reference library of SARS-CoV-2-specific TCRs that had been generated using the MIRA antigen-specificity platform. Breadth was defined as the fraction of unique TCRs that were SARS-CoV-2-associated, and depth was defined as the fraction of total T cells that were SARS-CoV-2-associated. Using the MIRA data, each spike-specific TCR was assigned both to the spike region to which the TCR was reactive and to a CD4 or CD8 class. Log10-transformed breadth and depth values were compared by one-way ANOVA with Sidak's multiple comparisons tests. TCRdb carries this immuneACCESS record with in-frame sequences only. Its versions omit some clonotypes, under half of them owing to an unresolved V gene in the studies checked, with the rest unexplained. V and J calls and clone size follow that table, whereas D and trimming were derived from the DNA. Here the sample has 130,000 or so clones; over 75% occur a single time. Over 4% of the sample goes to the ten largest clones.

The sample's time point label, decoded: about 28 days (+/-7) after the second vaccine dose. What the treatment or condition label conveys for this sample: meningococcal conjugate vaccine given as trial control. Samples from vaccinated people were obtained from the UK trials COV001 and COV002, which included a single-blind randomized controlled phase 2/3 trial of AZD1222 (ChAdOx1 nCoV-19) in healthy adults. For TCRbeta chain sequencing, PBMC samples from trial participants were taken at day 0 and at day 28 after the second dose. As concerns this clone: Its antigen remains unidentified. No clone much larger than this one lies a single base away; base qualities are absent.

Per the germline V gene (reference sequence), MNHEY is the CDR1 and SMNVEV is the CDR2. The CDR3, from cysteine to phenylalanine, totals 20 residues. Only the CDR3 portion is preserved as DNA: 60 bases, with reading frame beginning at the first base. At the junction V is shortened by 6 bases and J by 0 bases; bases outside the gene matches: 12. This sample comprised peripheral blood, obtained 28 days after the second dose of the MenACWY control vaccine. The chain is made from TRBV27 and TRBJ2-6; TRBD2 agrees with 12 junctional bases. This receptor was identified in an adult who received the MenACWY meningococcal vaccine as a control. CDR3 sequence: CASSPTGLAGIPSGANVLTF. The sequenced DNA is TGTGCCAGCAGCCCAACCGGACTAGCGGGAATACCCTCTGGGGCCAACGTCCTGACTTTC.